Following are 14 T cell receptor beta chains from one sample sequenced in a study of blood T cells in healthy people across ages. A J-beta primer mix and a sample-barcoded 5' primer were used in a second PCR of about 7 to 12 cycles. Via MiXCR, TCRdb re-called the 5' RACE reads, giving one row per CDR3 protein. This sample yields hundreds of thousands of distinct CDR3 sequences, of which 21% are seen a single time; roughly 3.6% belongs to the top ten. The sample consisted of blood. All receptors come from a man in his 70s in good health.

There are a few counts of this clonotype. The chain carries TRBV11-2 and TRBJ2-3, with TRBD2 as a possible D gene (5 bases). V was pared by 5 bases and J by 3 bases, with 12 bases between. Germline lookup yields CDR1 SGHAT and CDR2 FQNNGV. This CDR3 has 14 residues. DNA of the CDR3: TGTGCCAGCAGCCCCTGGAGGAGGACAGATACGCAGTATTTT. This sequence encodes CASSPWRRTDTQYF. The full variable domain, its missing parts supplied by reference TRBV11-2 and TRBJ2-3, is EAGVAQSPRYKIIEKRQSVAFWCNPISGHATLYWYQQILGQGPKLLIQFQNNGVVDDSQLPKDRFSAERLKGVDSTLKIQPAKLEDSAVYLCASSPWRRTDTQYFGPGTRLTVL.

V is TRBV11-2 and J is TRBJ1-3; D remains unclear. CDR1 SGHAT and CDR2 FQNNGV come from the germline V gene. With 5 bases removed from V and 0 bases from J, the gap between germline ends came to 11 bases. The CDR3 is 15 amino acids. As DNA, the CDR3 is TGTGCCAGCAGCGGCGGAGTAGGCTCTGGAAACACCATATATTTT. Translated, it gives CASSGGVGSGNTIYF. Filled out from reference TRBV11-2 and TRBJ1-3, the complete variable domain reads EAGVAQSPRYKIIEKRQSVAFWCNPISGHATLYWYQQILGQGPKLLIQFQNNGVVDDSQLPKDRFSAERLKGVDSTLKIQPAKLEDSAVYLCASSGGVGSGNTIYFGEGSWLTVV.

This clonotype was counted at least ten times. This chain links TRBV7-2 with TRBJ2-5, with D tentatively TRBD2 (6 bases). Looked up from germline, CDR1 is SGHTA and CDR2 is FQGNSA. The V end lost 3 bases, the J end lost 2 bases, and 16 bases lay between the germline ends. This CDR3 spans 16 amino acids. The CDR3 DNA is TGTGCCAGCAGCTTCTCCATCGGGAGAGGTCAAGAGACCCAGTACTTC. It encodes CASSFSIGRGQETQYF.

This clonotype was seen more than once but under ten times. V and J are TRBV7-9 and TRBJ2-3; maybe TRBD1 (6 bases). Per the germline V gene, CDR1 is SEHNR and CDR2 is FQNEAQ (reference sequence). This CDR3 is 15 amino acids long. Trimming took 0 bases from V and 0 from J, leaving 7 bases between them. The CDR3 region has the DNA TGTGCCAGCAGCTTAGCGGACAGTAGCACAGATACGCAGTATTTT. Its translation: CASSLADSSTDTQYF.

This rearrangement joins TRBV5-1 to TRBJ1-1; tentative D call: TRBD1 (6 bases). V lost 6 bases and J 7 bases, leaving 16 bases between the germline ends. The CDR3 totals 13 residues. Germline lookup yields CDR1 SGHRS and CDR2 YFSETQ. CDR3 protein: CASTGTGSDEAFF. The CDR3 region has the DNA TGCGCCAGCACTGGAACAGGGTCAGATGAAGCTTTCTTT.

The chain links TRBV20-1 to TRBJ1-1; 7 nucleotides match TRBD1. J was trimmed by 3 bases and V by 1 base; bases with no gene match: 2. Germline CDR1 DFQATT, CDR2 SNEGSKA (reference sequence). The CDR3 consists of 13 residues. The CDR3 nucleotides are TGCAGTGCTAGAGTACAGGGGTACACTGAAGCTTTCTTT. It yields the protein CSARVQGYTEAFF.

This clonotype was detected a few times. The junction and the germline gene differ at one end; a read error may be behind it. The genes are TRBV27 and TRBJ2-3, with D maybe TRBD2 (6 bases). The germline V gene has CDR1 MNHEY and CDR2 SMNVEV (reference sequence). The CDR3 is 14 residues long. The CDR3: CANSPTRLADTQYF. CDR3 nucleotides: TGTGCCAACAGTCCCACGCGACTAGCAGATACGCAGTATTTT.

The gene calls are TRBV18 and TRBJ2-5; the D gene is possibly TRBD2 (6 bases). This CDR3 has 14 amino acids. Germline V gene data show CDR1 as KGHSH and CDR2 as LQKENI. Trimming pared 3 bases from V and 4 bases from J, leaving 12 bases between. The chain's CDR3 is CASSPKTGGETQYF. The CDR3 region has the DNA TGTGCCAGCTCACCGAAGACCGGGGGAGAGACCCAGTACTTC.

This clonotype was detected once. CDR3 nucleotide sequence: TGCAGTCTACAAAGGCTAGACCCCGTCCTACGCGAGCAGTACTTC. It translates to CSLQRLDPVLREQYF. This rearrangement joins TRBV20-1 to TRBJ2-7; no reliable D call. Looked up from germline, CDR1 is DFQATT and CDR2 is SNEGSKA (reference sequence). V shed 8 bases and J shed 6 bases, with 26 bases lying between them. The CDR3 contains 15 residues.

This chain joins TRBV7-2 and TRBJ2-5; 11 nucleotides align to TRBD2. Judging by the DNA end, TRBJ2-1 fits better; the J call may be wrong. The CDR3 is made up of 13 amino acids. The germline V gene has CDR1 SGHTA and CDR2 FQGNSA. CDR3 in amino acids: CASSLTSGREQFF. As DNA, the CDR3 is TGTGCCAGCAGCTTAACTAGCGGGAGAGAGCAGTTCTTC.

This clonotype was counted only a few times. V is TRBV7-8 and J is TRBJ2-3; no clear D. V lost 10 bases to trimming and J lost 4 bases, with 15 bases between them. There are 13 residues in the CDR3. Looked up from germline, CDR1 is SGHVS and CDR2 is FQNEAQ. In DNA, the CDR3 is TGTGCCACCTCCCCGAAGGGATCAGATACGCAGTATTTT. It encodes CATSPKGSDTQYF.

V is TRBV6-6 and J is TRBJ2-3, with 11 bases matching TRBD2. This CDR3 spans 16 amino acids. Germline CDR1 MNHNY, CDR2 SVGAGI (reference sequence). V shed 2 bases, J shed 1 base, and the junction held 2 bases outside the gene matches. This CDR3 is CASSYPTSGGTDTQYF. CDR3 DNA: TGTGCCAGCAGTTACCCGACTAGCGGGGGCACAGATACGCAGTATTTT.

As to this clonotype: At one boundary the junction diverges from the germline segment, which might be a read error. The chain employs TRBV9 and TRBJ2-3; no reliable D call. Germline V lookup: CDR1 SGDLS, CDR2 YYNGEE. The CDR3 covers 14 residues. DNA of the CDR3: TGTGTCAGCAGCGTAGTAGATCAAGGAGATACGCAGTATTTT. It translates to CVSSVVDQGDTQYF.

This clonotype was observed once. No conserved phenylalanine or tryptophan ends this CDR3, so it is likely a read error. This sequence joins TRBV3-1 and TRBJ2-5; 10 bases match TRBD1. The CDR3 extends over 15 amino acids. The germline CDR1 and CDR2 sequences are LGHDT and YNNKEL (reference sequence). V shed 4 bases, J shed 5 bases, and the junction held 7 bases outside the gene matches. CDR3 loop: CASSPFDRGRETQYS. CDR3 bases: TGTGCCAGCAGCCCTTTCGACAGGGGGCGGGAGACCCAGTACTCC.